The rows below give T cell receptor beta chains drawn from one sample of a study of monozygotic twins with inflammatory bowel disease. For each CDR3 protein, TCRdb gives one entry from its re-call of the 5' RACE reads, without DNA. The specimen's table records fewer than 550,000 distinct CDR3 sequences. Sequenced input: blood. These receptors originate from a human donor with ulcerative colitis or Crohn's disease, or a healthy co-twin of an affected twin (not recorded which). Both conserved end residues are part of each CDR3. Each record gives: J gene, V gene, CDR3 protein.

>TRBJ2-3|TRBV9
CASSVDAKYDRQYF
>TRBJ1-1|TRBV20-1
CSARVGVVAFF
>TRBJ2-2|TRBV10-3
CAISERTDTGELFF
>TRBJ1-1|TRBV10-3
CAIRYSSVYTEAFF
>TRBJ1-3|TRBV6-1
CASWDRETGNTIYF
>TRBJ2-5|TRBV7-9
CASSLASTATEETQYF
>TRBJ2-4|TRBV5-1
CASSLRSTDSRLAKNIQYF
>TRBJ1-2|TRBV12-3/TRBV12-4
CASSLGNRGYTF
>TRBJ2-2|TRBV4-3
CASSLNPSGQGFSGELFF
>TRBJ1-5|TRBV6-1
CASSENRGNQPQHF
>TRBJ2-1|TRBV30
CAWSVQGGGEQFF
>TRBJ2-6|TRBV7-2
CASSLLTVVSNVLTF
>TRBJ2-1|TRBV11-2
CASSPASGYEQFF
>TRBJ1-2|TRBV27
CASSTPRQGANYGYTF
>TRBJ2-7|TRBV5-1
CASSSGTSGSYEQYF
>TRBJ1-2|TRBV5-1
CASSSGGPLSHGYTF
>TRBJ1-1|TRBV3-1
CASSQGTLNTEAFF
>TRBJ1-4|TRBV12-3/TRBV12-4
CASSPGEARGEKLFF
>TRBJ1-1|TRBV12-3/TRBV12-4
CASRPNTEAFF
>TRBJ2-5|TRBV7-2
CASSPTRDRVETQYF
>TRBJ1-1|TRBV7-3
CASSTTPNTEAFF
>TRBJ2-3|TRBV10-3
CAISDKREDDTQYF
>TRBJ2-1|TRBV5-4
CASSLGGGGLGGEQFF
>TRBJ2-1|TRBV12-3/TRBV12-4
CASRVTSGGLNEQFF
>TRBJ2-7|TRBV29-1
CSVEFGGNEQYF
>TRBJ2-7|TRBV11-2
CASSLPPEGRGHEQYF
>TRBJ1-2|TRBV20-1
CSVPGQGAGYTF
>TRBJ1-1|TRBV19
CASTSSANTEAFF
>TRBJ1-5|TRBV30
CAWSVRGVYSNQPQHF
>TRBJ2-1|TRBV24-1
CATSDSGGAGAGNEQFF
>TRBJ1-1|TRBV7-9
CASSFRTGAKTEAFF
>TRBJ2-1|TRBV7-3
CASSSTSGPNEQFF
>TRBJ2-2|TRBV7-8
CASSLAGRSVTGELFF